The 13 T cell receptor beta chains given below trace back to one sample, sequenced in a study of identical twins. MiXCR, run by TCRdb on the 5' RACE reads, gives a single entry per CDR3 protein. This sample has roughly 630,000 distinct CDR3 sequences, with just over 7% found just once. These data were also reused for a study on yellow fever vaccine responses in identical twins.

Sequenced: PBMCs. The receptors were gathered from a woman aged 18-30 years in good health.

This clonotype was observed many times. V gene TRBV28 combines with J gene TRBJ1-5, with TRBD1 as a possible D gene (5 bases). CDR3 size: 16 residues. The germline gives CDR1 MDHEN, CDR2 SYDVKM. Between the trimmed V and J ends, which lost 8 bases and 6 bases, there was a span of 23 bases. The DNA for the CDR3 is TGTGCCAGCGCCACGGTGCAGGGTCGAACGTCTCAGCCCCAGCATTTT. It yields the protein CASATVQGRTSQPQHF.

The CDR3, as DNA: TGCAGCGTTGTGAAGGCGGGGAGAAGTGATACGCAGTATTTT. Translation: CSVVKAGRSDTQYF. The chain employs TRBV29-1 and TRBJ2-3; a weak D match, TRBD2 (6 bases). There are 14 residues in the CDR3. Germline values: CDR1 SQVTM, CDR2 ANQGSEA. V was shortened by 4 bases and J by 6 bases, with 17 bases between the two germline ends.

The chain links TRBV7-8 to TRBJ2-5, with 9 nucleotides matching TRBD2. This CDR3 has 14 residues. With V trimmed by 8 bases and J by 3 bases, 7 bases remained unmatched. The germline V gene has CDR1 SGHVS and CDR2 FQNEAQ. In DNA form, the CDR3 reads TGTGCCAGCCTGGGGGCGGGAGGGAAAGAGACCCAGTACTTC. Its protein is CASLGAGGKETQYF.

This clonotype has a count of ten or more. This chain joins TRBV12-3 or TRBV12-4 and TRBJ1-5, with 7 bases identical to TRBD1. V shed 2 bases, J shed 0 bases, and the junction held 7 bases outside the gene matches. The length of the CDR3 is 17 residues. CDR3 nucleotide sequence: TGTGCCAGCAGTTTAAGGGGGCTGGGGTATAGCAATCAGCCCCAGCATTTT. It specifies CASSLRGLGYSNQPQHF.

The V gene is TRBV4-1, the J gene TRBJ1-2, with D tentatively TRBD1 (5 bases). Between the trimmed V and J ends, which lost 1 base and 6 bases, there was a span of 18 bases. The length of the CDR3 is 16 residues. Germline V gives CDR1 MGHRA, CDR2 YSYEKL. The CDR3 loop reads CASSQVSQGMGDGYTF. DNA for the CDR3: TGCGCCAGCAGCCAAGTCTCTCAGGGAATGGGCGATGGCTACACCTTC.

CDR3 sequence: CASSPREGRNEQFF. Here the CDR3 DNA reads TGTGCCAGCAGTCCCCGGGAGGGTCGCAATGAGCAGTTCTTC. This sequence joins TRBV12-3 or TRBV12-4 and TRBJ2-1, with 8 positions matching TRBD2. V lost 5 bases and J lost 6; bases outside the gene matches: 6. The CDR3 has 14 amino acids.

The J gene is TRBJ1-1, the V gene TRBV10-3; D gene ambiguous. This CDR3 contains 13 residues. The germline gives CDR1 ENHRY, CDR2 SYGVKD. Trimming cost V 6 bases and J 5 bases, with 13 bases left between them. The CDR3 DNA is TGTGCCATCAGCGGGTATAATTTGACTGAAGCTTTCTTT. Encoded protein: CAISGYNLTEAFF.

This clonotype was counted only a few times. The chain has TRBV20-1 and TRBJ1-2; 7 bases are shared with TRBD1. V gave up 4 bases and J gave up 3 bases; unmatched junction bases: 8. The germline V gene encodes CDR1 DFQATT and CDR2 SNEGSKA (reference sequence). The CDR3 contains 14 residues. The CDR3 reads CSAKTGKADYGYTF. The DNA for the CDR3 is TGCAGTGCTAAGACAGGGAAGGCTGACTATGGCTACACCTTC.

CDR3 sequence reads: CATTAGPNTGELFF. CDR3 nucleotides: TGTGCCACCACGGCGGGCCCGAACACCGGGGAGCTGTTTTTT. The rearrangement joins TRBV15 to TRBJ2-2, with a possible D match to TRBD2 (5 bases). V was pared by 7 bases and J by 0 bases, with 9 bases between. The length of the CDR3 is 14 residues. Germline lookup yields CDR1 LNHNV and CDR2 YYDKDF (reference sequence).

The DNA of the CDR3 is TGTGCCAGCAGCTTGAAAGCGCGACAGATGAACACTGAAGCTTTCTTT. Translation: CASSLKARQMNTEAFF. This chain joins TRBV5-6 and TRBJ1-1; a possible D gene is TRBD1 (5 bases). The CDR3 contains 16 residues. Looked up from germline, CDR1 is SGHDT and CDR2 is YYEEEE. Trimming took off 1 base at V and 0 bases at J, with 13 bases between the two ends.

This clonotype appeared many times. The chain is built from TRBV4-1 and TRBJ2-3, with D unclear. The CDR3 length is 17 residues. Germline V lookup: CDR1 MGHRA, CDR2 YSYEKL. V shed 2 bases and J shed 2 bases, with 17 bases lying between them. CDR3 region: CASSQPRTAPPTDTQYF. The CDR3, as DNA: TGCGCCAGCAGCCAACCCCGGACGGCTCCACCCACAGATACGCAGTATTTT.

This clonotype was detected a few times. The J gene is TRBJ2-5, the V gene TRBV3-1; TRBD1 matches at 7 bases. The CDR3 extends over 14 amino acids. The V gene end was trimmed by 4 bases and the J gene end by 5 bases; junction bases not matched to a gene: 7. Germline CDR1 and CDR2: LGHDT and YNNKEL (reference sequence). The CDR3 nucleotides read TGTGCCAGCAGCCGCCCGCTGACAGGGGAGACCCAGTACTTC. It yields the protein CASSRPLTGETQYF.

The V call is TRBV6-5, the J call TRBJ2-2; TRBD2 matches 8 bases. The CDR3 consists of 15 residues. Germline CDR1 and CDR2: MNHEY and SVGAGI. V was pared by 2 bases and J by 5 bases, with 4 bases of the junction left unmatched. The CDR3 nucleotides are TGTGCCAGCAGTTACAGCGGGAGAGGGACCGGGGAGCTGTTTTTT. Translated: CASSYSGRGTGELFF.